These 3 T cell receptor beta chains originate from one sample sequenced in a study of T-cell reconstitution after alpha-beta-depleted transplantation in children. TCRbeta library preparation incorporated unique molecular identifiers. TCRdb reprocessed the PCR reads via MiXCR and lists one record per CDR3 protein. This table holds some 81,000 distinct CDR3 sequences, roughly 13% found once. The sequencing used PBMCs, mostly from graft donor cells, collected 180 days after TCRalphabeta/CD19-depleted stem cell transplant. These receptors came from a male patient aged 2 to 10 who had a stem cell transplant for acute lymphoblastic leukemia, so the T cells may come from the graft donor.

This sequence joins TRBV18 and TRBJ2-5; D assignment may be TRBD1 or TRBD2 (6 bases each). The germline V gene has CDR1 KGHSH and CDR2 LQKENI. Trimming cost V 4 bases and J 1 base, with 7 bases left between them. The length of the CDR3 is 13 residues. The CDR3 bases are TGTGCCAGCTCACGGGGGGCCCAAGAGACCCAGTACTTC. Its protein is CASSRGAQETQYF.

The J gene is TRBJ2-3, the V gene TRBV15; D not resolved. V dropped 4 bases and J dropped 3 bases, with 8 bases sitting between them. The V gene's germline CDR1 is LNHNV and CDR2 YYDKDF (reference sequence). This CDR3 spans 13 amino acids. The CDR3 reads CATSTTYTDTQYF. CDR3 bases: TGTGCCACCAGCACCACTTATACAGATACGCAGTATTTT.

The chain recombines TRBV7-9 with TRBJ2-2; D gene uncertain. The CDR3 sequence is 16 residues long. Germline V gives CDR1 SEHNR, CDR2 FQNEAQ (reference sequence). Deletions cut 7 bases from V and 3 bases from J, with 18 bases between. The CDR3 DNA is TGTGCCAGCACCCCGTACAAAGGACCTCACACCGGGGAGCTGTTTTTT. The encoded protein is CASTPYKGPHTGELFF. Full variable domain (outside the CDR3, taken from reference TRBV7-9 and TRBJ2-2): DTGVSQNPRHKITKRGQNVTFRCDPISEHNRLYWYRQTLGQGPEFLTYFQNEAQLEKSRLLSDRFSAERPKGSFSTLEIQRTEQGDSAMYLCASTPYKGPHTGELFFGEGSRLTVL.